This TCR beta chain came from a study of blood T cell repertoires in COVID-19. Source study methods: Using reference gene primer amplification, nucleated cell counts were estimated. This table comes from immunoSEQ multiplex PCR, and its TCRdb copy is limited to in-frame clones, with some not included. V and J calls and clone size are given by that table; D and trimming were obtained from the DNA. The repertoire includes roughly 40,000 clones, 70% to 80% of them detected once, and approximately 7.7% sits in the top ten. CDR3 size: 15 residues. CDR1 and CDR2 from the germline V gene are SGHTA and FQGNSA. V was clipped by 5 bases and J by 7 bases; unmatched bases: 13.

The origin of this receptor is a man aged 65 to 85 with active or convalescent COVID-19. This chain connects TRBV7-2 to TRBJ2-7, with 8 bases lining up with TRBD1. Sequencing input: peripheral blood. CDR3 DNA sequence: TGTGCCAGCAGCCTCCAATCCCACAGGGGGTCGGAGCAGTACTTC. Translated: CASSLQSHRGSEQYF.